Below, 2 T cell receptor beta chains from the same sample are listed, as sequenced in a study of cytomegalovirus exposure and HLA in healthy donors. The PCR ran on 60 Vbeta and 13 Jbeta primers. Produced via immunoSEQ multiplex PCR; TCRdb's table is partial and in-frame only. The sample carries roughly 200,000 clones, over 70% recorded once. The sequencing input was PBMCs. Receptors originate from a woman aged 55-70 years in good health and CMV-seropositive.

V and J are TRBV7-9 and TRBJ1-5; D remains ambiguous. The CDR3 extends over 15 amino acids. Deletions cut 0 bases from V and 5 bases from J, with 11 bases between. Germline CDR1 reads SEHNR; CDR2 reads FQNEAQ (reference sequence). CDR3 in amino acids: CASSLATGRDQPQHF. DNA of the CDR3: TGTGCCAGCAGCTTAGCAACGGGGAGGGATCAGCCCCAGCATTTT.

CDR3 nucleotides: TGTGCCAGCAGGGCCCAACAGGGGGGCACCGGGGAGCTGTTTTTT. Its protein is CASRAQQGGTGELFF. The V and J genes are TRBV6-6 and TRBJ2-2; 8 positions agree with TRBD1. This CDR3 region has 15 residues. Germline CDR1 reads MNHNY; CDR2 reads SVGAGI (reference sequence). V shed 6 bases and J 4 bases; nucleotides not matched to a gene: 7.